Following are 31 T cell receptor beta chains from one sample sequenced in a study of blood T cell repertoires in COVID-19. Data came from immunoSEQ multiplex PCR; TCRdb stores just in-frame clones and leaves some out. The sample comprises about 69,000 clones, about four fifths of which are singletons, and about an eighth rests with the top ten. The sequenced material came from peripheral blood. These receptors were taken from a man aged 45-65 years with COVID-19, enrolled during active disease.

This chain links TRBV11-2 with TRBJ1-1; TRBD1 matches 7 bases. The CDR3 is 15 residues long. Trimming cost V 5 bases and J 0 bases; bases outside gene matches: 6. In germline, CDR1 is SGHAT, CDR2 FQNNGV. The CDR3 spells CASSEGQILNTEAFF. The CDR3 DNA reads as TGTGCCAGCAGCGAGGGACAGATCCTGAACACTGAAGCTTTCTTT.

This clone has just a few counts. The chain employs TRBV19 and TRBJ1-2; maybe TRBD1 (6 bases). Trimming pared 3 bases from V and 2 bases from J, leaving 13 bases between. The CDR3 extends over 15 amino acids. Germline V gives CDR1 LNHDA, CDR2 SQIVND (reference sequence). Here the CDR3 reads CASSIATGPNYGYTF. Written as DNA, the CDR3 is TGTGCCAGTAGTATCGCGACAGGACCCAACTATGGCTACACCTTC.

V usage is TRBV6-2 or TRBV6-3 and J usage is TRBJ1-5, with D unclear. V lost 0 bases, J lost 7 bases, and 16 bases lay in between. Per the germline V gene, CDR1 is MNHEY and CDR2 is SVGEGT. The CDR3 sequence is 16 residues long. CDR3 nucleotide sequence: TGTGCCAGCAGTTACTCGAGTGGGGTTCGGGAACAGCCCCAGCATTTT. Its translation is CASSYSSGVREQPQHF.

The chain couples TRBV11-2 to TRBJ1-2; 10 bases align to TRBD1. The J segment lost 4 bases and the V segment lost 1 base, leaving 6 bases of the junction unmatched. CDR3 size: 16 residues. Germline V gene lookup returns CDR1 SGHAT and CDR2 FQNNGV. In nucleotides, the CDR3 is TGTGCCAGCAGCTTAGTGACAGGGGGCTTACTCTATGGCTACACCTTC. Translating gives CASSLVTGGLLYGYTF.

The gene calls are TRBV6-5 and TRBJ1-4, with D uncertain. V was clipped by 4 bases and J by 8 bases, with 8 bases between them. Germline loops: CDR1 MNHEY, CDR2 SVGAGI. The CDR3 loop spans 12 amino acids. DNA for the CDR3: TGTGCCAGCAGTTCGCGTCGGGAAAAACTGTTTTTT. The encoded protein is CASSSRREKLFF.

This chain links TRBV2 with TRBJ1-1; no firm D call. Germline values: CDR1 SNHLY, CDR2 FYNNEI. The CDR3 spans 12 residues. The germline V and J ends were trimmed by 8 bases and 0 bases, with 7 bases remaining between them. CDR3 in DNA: TGTGCCAGCGCGCAGGTGAACACTGAAGCTTTCTTT. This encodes CASAQVNTEAFF.

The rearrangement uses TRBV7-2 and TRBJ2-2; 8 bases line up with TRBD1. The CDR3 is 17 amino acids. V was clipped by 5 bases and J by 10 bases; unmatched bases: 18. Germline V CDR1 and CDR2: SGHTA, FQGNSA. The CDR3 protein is CASSVSVRRGPSEELFF. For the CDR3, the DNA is TGTGCCAGCAGCGTCTCGGTGCGCAGGGGGCCCTCGGAGGAGCTGTTTTTT.

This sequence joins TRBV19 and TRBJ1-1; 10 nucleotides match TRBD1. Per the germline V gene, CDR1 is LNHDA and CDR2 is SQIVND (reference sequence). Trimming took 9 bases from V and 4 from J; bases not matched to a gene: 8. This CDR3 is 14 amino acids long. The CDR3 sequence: CASRPGQGGTEAFF. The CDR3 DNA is TGTGCCAGCCGCCCAGGACAGGGGGGCACTGAAGCTTTCTTT.

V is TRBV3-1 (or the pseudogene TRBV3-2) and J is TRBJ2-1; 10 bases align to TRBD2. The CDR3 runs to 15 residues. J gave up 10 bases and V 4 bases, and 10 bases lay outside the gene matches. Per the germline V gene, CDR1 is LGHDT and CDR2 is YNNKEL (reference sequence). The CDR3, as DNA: TGTGCCAGCAGCCCTAGCGGGGGCCGGGGTAACGAGCAGTTCTTC. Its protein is CASSPSGGRGNEQFF.

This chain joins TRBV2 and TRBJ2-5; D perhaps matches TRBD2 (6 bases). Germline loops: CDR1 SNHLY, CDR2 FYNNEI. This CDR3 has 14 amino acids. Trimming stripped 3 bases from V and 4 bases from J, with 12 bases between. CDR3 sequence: CASSERRGGETQYF. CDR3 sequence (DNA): TGTGCCAGCAGTGAGCGGCGGGGAGGAGAGACCCAGTACTTC.

The CDR3 loop reads CASSLGDRDTDTQYF. In nucleotides, the CDR3 is TGCGCCAGCAGCTTGGGGGACAGGGACACAGATACGCAGTATTTT. The chain carries TRBV5-1 and TRBJ2-3, with 9 bases matching TRBD1. V was pared by 0 bases and J by 2 bases, with 1 base of the junction left unmatched. The germline gives CDR1 SGHRS, CDR2 YFSETQ. This CDR3 is 15 amino acids long.

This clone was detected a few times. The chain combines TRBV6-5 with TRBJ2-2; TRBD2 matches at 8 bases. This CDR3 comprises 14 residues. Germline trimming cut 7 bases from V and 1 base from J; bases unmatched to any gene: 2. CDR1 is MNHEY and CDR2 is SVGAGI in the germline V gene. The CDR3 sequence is CASIAGQNTGELFF. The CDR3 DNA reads TGTGCCAGCATAGCGGGACAGAACACCGGGGAGCTGTTTTTT.

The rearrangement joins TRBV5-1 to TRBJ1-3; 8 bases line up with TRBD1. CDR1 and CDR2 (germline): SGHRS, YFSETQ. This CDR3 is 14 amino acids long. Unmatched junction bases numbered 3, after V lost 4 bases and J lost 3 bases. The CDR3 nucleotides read TGCGCCAGCAGCCGGACAGGGAGTGGAAACACCATATATTTT. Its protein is CASSRTGSGNTIYF.

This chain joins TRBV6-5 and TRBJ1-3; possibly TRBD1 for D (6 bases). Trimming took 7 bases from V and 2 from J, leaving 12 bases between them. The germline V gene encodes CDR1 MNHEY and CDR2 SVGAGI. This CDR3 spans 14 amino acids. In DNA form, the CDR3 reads TGTGCCAGCACCAAACAGGGAACTGGAAACACCATATATTTT. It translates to CASTKQGTGNTIYF.

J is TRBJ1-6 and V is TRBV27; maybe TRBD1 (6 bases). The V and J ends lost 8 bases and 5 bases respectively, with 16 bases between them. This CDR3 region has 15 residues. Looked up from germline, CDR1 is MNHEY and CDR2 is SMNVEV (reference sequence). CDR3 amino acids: CASGGPGNDNSPLHF. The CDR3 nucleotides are TGTGCCAGCGGGGGCCCGGGAAACGATAATTCACCCCTCCACTTT.

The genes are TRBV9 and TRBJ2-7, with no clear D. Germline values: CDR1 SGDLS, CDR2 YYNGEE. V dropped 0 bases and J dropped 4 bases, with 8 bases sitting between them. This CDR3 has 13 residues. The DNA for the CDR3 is TGTGCCAGCAGCGTAGATCCCGAGTACGAGCAGTACTTC. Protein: CASSVDPEYEQYF. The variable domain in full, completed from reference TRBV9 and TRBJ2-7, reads DSGVTQTPKHLITATGQRVTLRCSPRSGDLSVYWYQQSLDQGLQFLIQYYNGEERAKGNILERFSAQQFPDLHSELNLSSLELGDSALYFCASSVDPEYEQYFGPGTRLTVT.

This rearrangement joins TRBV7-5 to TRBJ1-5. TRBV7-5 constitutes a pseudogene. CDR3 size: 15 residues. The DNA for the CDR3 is TGTGTCAGAAGCTCCGATAAGCGACCCCATCAGCCCCAGCATTTT. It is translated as CVRSSDKRPHQPQHF.

The CDR3 protein is CASSYRGSQGYTF. The CDR3, as DNA: TGTGCCAGCAGCTACAGGGGCTCCCAAGGCTACACCTTC. The rearrangement links TRBV6-5 to TRBJ1-2; 7 bases map to TRBD1. The germline V gene has CDR1 MNHEY and CDR2 SVGAGI. V dropped 6 bases and J dropped 8; count of bases not matched to a gene: 9. This CDR3 is 13 amino acids long.

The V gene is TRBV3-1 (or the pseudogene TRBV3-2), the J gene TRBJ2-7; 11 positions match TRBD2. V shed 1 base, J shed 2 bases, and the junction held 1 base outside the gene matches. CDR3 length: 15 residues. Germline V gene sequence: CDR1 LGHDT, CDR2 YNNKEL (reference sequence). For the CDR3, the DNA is TGTGCCAGCAGCCAAGGGACTAGCGGGCCCTACGAGCAGTACTTC. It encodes CASSQGTSGPYEQYF.

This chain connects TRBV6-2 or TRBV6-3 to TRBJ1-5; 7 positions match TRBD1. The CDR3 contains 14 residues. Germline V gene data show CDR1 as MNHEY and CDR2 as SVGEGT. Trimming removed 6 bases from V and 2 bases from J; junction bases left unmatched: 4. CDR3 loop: CASSQDRGNQPQHF. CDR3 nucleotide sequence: TGTGCCAGCAGCCAAGACAGGGGCAATCAGCCCCAGCATTTT.

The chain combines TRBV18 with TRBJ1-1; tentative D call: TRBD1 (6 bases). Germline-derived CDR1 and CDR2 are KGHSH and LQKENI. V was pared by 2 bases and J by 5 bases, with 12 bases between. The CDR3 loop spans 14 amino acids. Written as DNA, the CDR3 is TGTGCCAGCTCACCAGGGTGGGGGCAGACTGAAGCTTTCTTT. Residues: CASSPGWGQTEAFF. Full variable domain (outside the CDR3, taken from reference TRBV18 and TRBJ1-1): NAGVMQNPRHLVRRRGQEARLRCSPMKGHSHVYWYRQLPEEGLKFMVYLQKENIIDESGMPKERFSAEFPKEGPSILRIQQVVRGDSAAYFCASSPGWGQTEAFFGQGTRLTVV.

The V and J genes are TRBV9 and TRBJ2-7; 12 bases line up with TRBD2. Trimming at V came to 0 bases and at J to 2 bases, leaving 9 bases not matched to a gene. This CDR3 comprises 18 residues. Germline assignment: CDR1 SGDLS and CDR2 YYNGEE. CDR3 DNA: TGTGCCAGCAGCGTAGAGAGCGGTCTAGCGGGGGGGGCCTACGAGCAGTACTTC. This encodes CASSVESGLAGGAYEQYF.

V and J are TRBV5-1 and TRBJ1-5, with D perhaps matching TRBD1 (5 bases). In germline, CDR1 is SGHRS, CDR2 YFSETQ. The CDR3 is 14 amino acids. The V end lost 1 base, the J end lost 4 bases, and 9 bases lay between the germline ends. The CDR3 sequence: CASSLSGGNQPQHF. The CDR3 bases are TGCGCCAGCAGCTTGTCGGGGGGTAATCAGCCCCAGCATTTT.

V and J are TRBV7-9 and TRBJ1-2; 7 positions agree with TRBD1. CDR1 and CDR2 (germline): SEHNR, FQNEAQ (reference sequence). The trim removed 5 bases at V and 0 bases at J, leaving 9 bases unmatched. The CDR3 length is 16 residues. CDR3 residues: CASSENTGASNYGYTF. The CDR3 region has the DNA TGTGCCAGCAGCGAAAACACAGGGGCGTCTAACTATGGCTACACCTTC.

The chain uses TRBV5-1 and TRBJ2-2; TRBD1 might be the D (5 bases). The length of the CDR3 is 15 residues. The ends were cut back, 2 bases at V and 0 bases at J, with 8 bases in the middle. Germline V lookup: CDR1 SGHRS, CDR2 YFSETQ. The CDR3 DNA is TGCGCCAGCAGCTTCGACAGCACGAACACCGGGGAGCTGTTTTTT. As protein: CASSFDSTNTGELFF.

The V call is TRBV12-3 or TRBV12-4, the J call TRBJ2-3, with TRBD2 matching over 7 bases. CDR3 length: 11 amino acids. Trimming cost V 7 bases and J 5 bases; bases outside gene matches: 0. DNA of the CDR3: TGTGCCAGCAAGCGGGGAGATACGCAGTATTTT. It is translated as CASKRGDTQYF.

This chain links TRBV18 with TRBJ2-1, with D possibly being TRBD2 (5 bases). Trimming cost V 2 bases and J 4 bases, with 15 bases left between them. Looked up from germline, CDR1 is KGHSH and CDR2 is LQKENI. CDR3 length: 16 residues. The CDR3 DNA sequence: TGTGCCAGCTCACCAATGAGGGAACACCCATACAATGAGCAGTTCTTC. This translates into CASSPMREHPYNEQFF.

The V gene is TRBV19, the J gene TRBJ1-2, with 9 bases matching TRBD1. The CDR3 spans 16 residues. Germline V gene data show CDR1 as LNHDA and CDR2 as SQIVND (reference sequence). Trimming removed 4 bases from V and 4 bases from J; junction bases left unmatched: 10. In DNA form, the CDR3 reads TGTGCCAGTAGTAACGACGGGACAGGGAGAACCTATGGCTACACCTTC. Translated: CASSNDGTGRTYGYTF.

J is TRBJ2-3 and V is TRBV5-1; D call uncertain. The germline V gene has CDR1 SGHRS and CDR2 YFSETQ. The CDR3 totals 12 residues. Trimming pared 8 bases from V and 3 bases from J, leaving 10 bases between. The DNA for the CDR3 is TGCGCCAGTGCCTCCACAACAGATACGCAGTATTTT. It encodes CASASTTDTQYF.

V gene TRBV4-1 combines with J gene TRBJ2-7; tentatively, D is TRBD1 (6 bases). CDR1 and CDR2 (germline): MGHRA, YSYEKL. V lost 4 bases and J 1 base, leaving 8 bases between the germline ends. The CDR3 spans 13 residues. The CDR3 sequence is CASSPTGSYEQYF. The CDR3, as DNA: TGCGCCAGCAGCCCTACAGGGTCCTACGAGCAGTACTTC.

The CDR3 protein is CAWEHGETQYF. For the CDR3, the DNA is TGTGCCTGGGAGCACGGGGAGACCCAGTACTTC. J is TRBJ2-5 and V is TRBV30; D is unresolved. CDR3 length equals 11 residues. Germline V CDR1 and CDR2: GTSNPN, SVGIG (reference sequence). V lost 5 bases and J lost 5, with 9 bases in between.